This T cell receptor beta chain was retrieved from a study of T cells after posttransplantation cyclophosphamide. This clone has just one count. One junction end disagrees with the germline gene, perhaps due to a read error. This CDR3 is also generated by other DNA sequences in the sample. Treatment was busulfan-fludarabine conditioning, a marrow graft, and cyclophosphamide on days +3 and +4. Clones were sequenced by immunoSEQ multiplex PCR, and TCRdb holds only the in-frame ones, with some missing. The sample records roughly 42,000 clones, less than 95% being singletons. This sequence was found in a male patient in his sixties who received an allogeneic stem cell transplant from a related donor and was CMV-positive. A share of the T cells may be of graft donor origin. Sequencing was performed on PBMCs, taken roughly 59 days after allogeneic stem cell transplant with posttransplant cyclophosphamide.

CDR3 in DNA: TGTGCCAGCAAGACAGGGGGTGGAAACACCATATATTTC. It is translated as CASKTGGGNTIYF. The chain carries TRBV7-2 and TRBJ1-3, with 9 bases aligning to TRBD1. Per the germline V gene, CDR1 is SGHTA and CDR2 is FQGNSA. The CDR3 runs 13 residues. Using reference TRBV7-2 and TRBJ1-3 for the parts outside the CDR3, the full variable domain is GAGVSQSPSNKVTEKGKDVELRCDPISGHTALYWYRQSLGQGLEFLIYFQGNSAPDKSGLPSDRFSAERTGGSVSTLTIQRTQQEDSAVYLCASKTGGGNTIYFGEGSWLTVV.